This T cell receptor beta chain was captured in a study of vaccination effects on CD4 cells after COVID-19. Trimming cost V 3 bases and J 4 bases; bases outside gene matches: 12. The length of the CDR3 is 16 residues. Germline CDR1 SGHAT, CDR2 FQNNGV. Of note for this clone: The antigen is not known.

Repertoires were generated with immunoSEQ multiplex PCR, while TCRdb's copy carries only in-frame clones and drops some. The table shows around 40,000 clones, with 75% occurring only once. After expansion with viral peptide pools in the ViraFEST assay, antigen-specific CD4+ T cells were sequenced. Having been cultured for roughly 10 days, the cells underwent CD4+ T cell isolation. PCR-confirmed SARS-CoV-2 infection occurred in the person between March and December 2020. IL-2 medium took the place of half the medium on both days 3 and 7. The chain carries TRBV11-2 and TRBJ2-7; TRBD2 matches at 7 bases. The starting material was CD4+ T cells from PBMCs cultured with a peptide pool, obtained before COVID-19 vaccination. The TCR originated in a human donor who had a prior SARS-CoV-2 infection. CDR3 nucleotides: TGTGCCAGCAGCTTGGTCCGTGGGAGGGGATGGTACGAGCAGTACTTC. This encodes CASSLVRGRGWYEQYF.